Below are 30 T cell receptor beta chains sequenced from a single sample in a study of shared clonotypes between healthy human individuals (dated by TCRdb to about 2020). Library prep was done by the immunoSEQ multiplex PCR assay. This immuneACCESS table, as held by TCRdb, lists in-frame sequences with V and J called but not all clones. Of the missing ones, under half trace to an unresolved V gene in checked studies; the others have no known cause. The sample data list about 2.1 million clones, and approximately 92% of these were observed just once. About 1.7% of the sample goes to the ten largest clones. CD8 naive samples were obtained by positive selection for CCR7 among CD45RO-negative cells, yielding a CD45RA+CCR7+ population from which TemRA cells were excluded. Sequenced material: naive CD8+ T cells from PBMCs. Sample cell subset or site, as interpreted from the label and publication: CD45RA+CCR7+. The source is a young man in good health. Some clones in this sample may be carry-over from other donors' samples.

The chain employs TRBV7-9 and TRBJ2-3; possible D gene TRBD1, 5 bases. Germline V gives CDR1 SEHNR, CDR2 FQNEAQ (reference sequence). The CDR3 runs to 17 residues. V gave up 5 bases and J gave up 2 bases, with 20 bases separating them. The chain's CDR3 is CASSPPSRGWDTDTQYF. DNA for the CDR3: TGTGCCAGCAGCCCCCCCAGTAGGGGTTGGGACACAGATACGCAGTATTTT.

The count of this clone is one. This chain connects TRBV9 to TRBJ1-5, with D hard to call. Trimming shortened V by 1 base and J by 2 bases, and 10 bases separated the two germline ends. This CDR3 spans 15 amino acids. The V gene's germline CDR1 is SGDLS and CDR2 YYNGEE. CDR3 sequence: CASSVTGSGNQPQHF. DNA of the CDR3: TGTGCCAGCAGCGTAACGGGGTCGGGCAATCAGCCCCAGCATTTT.

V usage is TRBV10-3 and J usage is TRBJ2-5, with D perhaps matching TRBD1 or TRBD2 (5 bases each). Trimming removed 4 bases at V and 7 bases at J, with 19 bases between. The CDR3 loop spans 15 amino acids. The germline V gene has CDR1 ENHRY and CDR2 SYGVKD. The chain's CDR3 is CAISGTGTASGTQYF. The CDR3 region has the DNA TGTGCCATCAGTGGAACCGGGACGGCGAGCGGGACCCAGTACTTC.

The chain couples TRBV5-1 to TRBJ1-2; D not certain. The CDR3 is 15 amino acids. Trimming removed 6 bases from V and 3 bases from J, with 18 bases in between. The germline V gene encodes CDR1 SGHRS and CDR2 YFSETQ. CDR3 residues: CASTSGSGSDYGYTF. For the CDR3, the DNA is TGCGCCAGCACCTCCGGTTCGGGGTCCGACTATGGCTACACCTTC.

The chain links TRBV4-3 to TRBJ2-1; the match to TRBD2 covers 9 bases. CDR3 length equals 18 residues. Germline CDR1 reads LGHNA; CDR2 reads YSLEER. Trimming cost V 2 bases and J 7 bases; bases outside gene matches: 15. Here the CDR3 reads CASSQYLTRGRARNEQFF. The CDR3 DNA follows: TGCGCCAGCAGCCAATATCTGACTCGCGGGAGGGCCAGGAATGAGCAGTTCTTC.

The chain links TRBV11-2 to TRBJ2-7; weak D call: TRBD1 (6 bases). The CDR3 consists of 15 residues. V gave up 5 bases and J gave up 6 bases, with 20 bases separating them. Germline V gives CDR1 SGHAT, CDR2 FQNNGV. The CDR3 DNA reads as TGTGCCAGCAGCAGCCGCAGGGGCGCCGTACCCGAGCAGTACTTC. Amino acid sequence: CASSSRRGAVPEQYF.

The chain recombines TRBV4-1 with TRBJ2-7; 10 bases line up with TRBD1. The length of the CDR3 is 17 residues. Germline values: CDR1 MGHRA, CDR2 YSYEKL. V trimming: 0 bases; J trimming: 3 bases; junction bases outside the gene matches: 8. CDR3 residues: CASSQDPRTGGHYEQYF. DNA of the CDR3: TGCGCCAGCAGCCAAGACCCCAGGACAGGGGGTCACTACGAGCAGTACTTC.

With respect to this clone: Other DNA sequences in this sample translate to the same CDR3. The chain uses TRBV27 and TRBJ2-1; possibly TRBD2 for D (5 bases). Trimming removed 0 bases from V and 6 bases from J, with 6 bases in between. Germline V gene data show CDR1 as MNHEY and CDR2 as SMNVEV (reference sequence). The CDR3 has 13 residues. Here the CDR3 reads CASSLSGANEQFF. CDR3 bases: TGTGCCAGCAGTTTATCGGGAGCCAATGAGCAGTTCTTC.

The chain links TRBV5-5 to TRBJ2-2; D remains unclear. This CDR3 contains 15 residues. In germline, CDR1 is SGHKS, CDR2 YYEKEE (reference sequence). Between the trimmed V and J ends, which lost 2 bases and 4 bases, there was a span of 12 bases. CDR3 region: CASSFSEVFTGELFF. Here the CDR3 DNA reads TGTGCCAGCAGCTTCTCCGAGGTGTTCACCGGGGAGCTGTTTTTT.

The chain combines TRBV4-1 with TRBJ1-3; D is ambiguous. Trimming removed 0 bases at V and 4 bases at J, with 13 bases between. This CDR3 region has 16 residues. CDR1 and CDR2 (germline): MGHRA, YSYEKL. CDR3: CASSQDTPQPGNTIYF. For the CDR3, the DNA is TGCGCCAGCAGCCAAGATACCCCTCAACCCGGAAACACCATATATTTT.

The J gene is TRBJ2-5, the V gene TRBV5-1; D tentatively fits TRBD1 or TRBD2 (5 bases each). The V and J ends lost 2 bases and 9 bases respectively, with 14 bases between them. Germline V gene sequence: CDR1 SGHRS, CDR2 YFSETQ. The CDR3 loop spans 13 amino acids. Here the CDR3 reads CASSFTGLVAQYF. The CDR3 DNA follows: TGCGCCAGCAGCTTTACGGGGCTGGTGGCCCAGTACTTC.

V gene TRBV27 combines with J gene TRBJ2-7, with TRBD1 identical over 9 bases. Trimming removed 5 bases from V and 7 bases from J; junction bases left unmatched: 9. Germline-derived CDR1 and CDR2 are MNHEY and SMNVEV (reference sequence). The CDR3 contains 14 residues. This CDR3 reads CASSPRTGEGEQYF. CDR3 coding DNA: TGTGCCAGCAGTCCAAGGACAGGGGAGGGGGAGCAGTACTTC.

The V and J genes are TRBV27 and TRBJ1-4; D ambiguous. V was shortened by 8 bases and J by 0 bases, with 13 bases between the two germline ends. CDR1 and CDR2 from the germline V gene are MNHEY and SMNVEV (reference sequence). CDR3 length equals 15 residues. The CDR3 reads CASGAQFPTNEKLFF. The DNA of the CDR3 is TGTGCCAGCGGTGCGCAATTCCCAACTAATGAAAAACTGTTTTTT.

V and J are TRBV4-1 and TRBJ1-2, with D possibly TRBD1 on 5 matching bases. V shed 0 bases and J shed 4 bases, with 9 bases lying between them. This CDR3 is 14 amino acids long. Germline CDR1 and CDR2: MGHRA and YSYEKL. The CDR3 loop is CASSQEHRSYGYTF. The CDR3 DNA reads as TGCGCCAGCAGCCAAGAACACAGGAGCTATGGCTACACCTTC.

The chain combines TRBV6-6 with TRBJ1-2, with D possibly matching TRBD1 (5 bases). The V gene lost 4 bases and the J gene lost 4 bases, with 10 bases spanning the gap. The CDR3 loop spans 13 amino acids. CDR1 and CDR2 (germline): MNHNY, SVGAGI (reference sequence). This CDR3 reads CASSSGTVYGYTF. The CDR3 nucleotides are TGTGCCAGCAGTTCCGGGACGGTCTATGGCTACACCTTC.

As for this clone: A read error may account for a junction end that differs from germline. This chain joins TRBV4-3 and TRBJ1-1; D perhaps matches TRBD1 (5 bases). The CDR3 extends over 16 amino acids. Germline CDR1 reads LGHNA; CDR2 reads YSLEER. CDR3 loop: CASSNWGGLANTEVFF. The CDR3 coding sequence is TGCGCCAGCAGCAACTGGGGGGGATTAGCGAACACTGAAGTTTTCTTT.

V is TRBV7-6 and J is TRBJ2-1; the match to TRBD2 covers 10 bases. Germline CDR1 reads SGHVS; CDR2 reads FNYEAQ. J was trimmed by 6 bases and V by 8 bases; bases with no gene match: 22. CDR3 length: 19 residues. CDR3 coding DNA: TGTGCCAGCTCGAAACGACTGGGGGCTAGCGGGAGTATTTTCAATGAGCAGTTCTTC. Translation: CASSKRLGASGSIFNEQFF. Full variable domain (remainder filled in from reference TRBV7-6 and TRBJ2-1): GAGVSQSPRYKVTKRGQDVALRCDPISGHVSLYWYRQALGQGPEFLTYFNYEAQQDKSGLPNDRFSAERPEGSISTLTIQRTEQRDSAMYRCASSKRLGASGSIFNEQFFGPGTRLTVL.

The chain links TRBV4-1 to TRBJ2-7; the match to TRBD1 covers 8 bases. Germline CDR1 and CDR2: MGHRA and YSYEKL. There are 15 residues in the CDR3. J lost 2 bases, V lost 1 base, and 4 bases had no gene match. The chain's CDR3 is CASSQAPQGAYEQYF. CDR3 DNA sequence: TGCGCCAGCAGCCAAGCCCCACAGGGGGCCTACGAGCAGTACTTC.

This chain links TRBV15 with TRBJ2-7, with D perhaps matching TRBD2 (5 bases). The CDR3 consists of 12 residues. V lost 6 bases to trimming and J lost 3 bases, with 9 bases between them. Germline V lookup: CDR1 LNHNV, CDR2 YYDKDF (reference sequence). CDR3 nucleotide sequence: TGTGCCACCAGGGAACGGGGCTACGAGCAGTACTTC. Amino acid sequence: CATRERGYEQYF.

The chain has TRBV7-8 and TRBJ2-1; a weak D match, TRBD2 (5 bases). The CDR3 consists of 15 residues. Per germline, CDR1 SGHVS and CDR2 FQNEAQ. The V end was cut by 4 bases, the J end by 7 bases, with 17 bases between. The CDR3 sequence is CASSSLLETANEQFF. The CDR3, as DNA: TGTGCCAGCAGCTCGTTACTAGAAACGGCGAATGAGCAGTTCTTC. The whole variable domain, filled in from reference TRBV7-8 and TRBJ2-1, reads GAGVSQSPRYKVAKRGQDVALRCDPISGHVSLFWYQQALGQGPEFLTYFQNEAQLDKSGLPSDRFFAERPEGSVSTLKIQRTQQEDSAVYLCASSSLLETANEQFFGPGTRLTVL.

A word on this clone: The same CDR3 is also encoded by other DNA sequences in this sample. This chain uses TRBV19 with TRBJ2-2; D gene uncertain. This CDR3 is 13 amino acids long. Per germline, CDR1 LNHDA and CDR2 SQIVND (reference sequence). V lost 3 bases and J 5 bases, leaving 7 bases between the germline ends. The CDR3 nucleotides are TGTGCCAGTAGTATTGACGGTACCGGGGAGCTGTTTTTT. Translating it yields CASSIDGTGELFF.

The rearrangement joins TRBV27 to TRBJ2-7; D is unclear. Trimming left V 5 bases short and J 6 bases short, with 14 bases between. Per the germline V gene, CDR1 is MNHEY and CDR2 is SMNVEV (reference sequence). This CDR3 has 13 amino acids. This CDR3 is CASSRVDVGEQYF. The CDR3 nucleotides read TGTGCCAGCAGTAGAGTAGACGTTGGCGAGCAGTACTTC.

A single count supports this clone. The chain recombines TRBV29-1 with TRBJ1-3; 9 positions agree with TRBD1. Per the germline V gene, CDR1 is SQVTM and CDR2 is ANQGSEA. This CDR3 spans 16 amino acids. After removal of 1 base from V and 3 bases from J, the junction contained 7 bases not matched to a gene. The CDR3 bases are TGCAGCGTTGAAGTCAAACAGGGGGCATTTGGAAACACCATATATTTT. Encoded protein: CSVEVKQGAFGNTIYF. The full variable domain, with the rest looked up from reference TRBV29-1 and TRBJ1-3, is SAVISQKPSRDICQRGTSLTIQCQVDSQVTMMFWYRQQPGQSLTLIATANQGSEATYESGFVIDKFPISRPNLTFSTLTVSNMSPEDSSIYLCSVEVKQGAFGNTIYFGEGSWLTVV.

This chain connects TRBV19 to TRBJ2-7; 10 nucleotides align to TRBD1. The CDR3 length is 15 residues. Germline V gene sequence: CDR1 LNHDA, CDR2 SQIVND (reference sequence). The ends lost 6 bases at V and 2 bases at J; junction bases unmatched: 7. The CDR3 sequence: CASRAGQGITYEQYF. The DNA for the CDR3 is TGTGCCAGTAGAGCGGGACAGGGGATTACCTACGAGCAGTACTTC.

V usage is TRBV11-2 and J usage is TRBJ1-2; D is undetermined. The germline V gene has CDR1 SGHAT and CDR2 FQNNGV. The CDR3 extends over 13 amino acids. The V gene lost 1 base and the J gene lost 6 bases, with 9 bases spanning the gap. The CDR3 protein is CASSLGNSNGYTF. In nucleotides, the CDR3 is TGTGCCAGCAGCTTAGGAAACAGTAATGGCTACACCTTC.

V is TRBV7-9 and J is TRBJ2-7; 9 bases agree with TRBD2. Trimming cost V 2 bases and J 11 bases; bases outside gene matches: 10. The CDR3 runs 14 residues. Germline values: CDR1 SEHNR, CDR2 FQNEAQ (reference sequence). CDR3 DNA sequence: TGTGCCAGCAGCTTACCGGGACTAGCAGAGGTGGAGTACTTC. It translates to CASSLPGLAEVEYF. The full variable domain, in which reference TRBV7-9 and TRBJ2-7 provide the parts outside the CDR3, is DTGVSQNPRHKITKRGQNVTFRCDPISEHNRLYWYRQTLGQGPEFLTYFQNEAQLEKSRLLSDRFSAERPKGSFSTLEIQRTEQGDSAMYLCASSLPGLAEVEYFGPGTRLTVT.

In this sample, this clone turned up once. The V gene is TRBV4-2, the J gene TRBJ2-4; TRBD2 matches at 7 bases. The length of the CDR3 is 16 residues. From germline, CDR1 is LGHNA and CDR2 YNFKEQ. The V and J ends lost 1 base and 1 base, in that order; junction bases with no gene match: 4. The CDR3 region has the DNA TGTGCCAGCAGCCAAGGGGACGGGGGGGCCAAAAACATTCAGTACTTC. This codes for CASSQGDGGAKNIQYF.

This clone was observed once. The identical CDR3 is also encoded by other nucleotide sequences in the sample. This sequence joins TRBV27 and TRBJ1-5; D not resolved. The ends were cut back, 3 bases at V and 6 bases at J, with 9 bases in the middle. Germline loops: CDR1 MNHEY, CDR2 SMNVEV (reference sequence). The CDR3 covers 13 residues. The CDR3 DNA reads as TGTGCCAGCAGTTTTTTAGCAGGTCAGCCCCAGCATTTT. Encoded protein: CASSFLAGQPQHF.

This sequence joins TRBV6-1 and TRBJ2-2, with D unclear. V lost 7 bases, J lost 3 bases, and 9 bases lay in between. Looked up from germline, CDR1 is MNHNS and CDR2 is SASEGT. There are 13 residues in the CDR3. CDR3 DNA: TGTGCCAGCACTCCAGGCCACACCGGGGAGCTGTTTTTT. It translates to CASTPGHTGELFF.

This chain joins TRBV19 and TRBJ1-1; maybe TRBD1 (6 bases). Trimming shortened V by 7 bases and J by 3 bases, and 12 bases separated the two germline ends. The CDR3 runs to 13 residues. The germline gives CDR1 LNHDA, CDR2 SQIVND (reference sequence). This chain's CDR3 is CASKEGVDTEAFF. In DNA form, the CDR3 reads TGTGCCAGTAAAGAGGGGGTGGACACTGAAGCTTTCTTT.